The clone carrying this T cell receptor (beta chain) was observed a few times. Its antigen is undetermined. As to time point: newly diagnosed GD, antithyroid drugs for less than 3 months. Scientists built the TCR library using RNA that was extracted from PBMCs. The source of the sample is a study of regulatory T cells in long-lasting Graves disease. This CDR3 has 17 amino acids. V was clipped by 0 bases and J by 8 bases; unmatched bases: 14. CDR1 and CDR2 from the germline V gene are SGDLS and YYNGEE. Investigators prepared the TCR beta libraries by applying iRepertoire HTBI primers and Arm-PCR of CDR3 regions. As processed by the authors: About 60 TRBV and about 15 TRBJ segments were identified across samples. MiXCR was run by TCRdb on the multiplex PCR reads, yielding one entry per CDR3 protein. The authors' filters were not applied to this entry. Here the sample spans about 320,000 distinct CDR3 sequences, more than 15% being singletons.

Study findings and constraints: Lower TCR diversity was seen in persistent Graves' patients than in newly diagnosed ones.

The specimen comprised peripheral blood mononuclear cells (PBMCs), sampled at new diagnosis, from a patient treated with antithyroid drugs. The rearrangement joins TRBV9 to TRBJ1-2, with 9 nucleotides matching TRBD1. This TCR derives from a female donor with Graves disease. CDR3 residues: CASSVEVTGGRSGGYTF. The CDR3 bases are TGTGCCAGCAGCGTAGAAGTGACAGGGGGACGGTCTGGCGGCTACACCTTC.